Listed here is a single TCR beta chain. Its antigen is unknown. In the original analysis: Filtering of immunoSEQ junctional sequences could not match full-length read filtering. TCRdb keeps only in-frame clones here, not all; method: immunoSEQ multiplex PCR. V and J calls and clone size are those listed in that table; D and trimming were worked out from the DNA. The sample holds around 2,000,000 clones, roughly 96% seen once. This specimen comes from a study of shared clonotypes between healthy human individuals. The study, taken as a whole, reports: Clonotypes which were not shared had lower generation probabilities than clonotypes that all four donors shared.

V was pared by 2 bases and J by 5 bases, with 9 bases between. CDR3 length: 13 residues. The germline V gene has CDR1 SEHNR and CDR2 FQNEAQ (reference sequence). Donors had no recently reported acute infections or vaccinations and were HIV-negative. CD4+ cells were split into CD45RA+ naive and CD45RA-negative memory subsets. The TCR comes from a man aged 18 to 30 in good health. V gene TRBV7-9 combines with J gene TRBJ2-5, with no clear D. The sequenced material came from naive CD4+ T cells sorted from blood. The subset: CD45RA+ positively selected. CDR3 sequence reads: CASSLTDGETQYF. The CDR3 bases are TGTGCCAGCAGCTTAACCGATGGGGAGACCCAGTACTTC. The full variable domain, rest sourced from reference TRBV7-9 and TRBJ2-5, is DTGVSQNPRHKITKRGQNVTFRCDPISEHNRLYWYRQTLGQGPEFLTYFQNEAQLEKSRLLSDRFSAERPKGSFSTLEIQRTEQGDSAMYLCASSLTDGETQYFGPGTRLLVL.